This T cell receptor beta chain was recorded in a study of blood T cell repertoires in COVID-19. CDR3 length: 15 residues. From germline, CDR1 is SGHAT and CDR2 FQNNGV. Trimming cost V 3 bases and J 4 bases, with 15 bases left between them. The assay was immunoSEQ multiplex PCR, and TCRdb's table has in-frame clones only and misses some. The sample consists of about 49,000 clones, roughly 82% of them appearing once. The sequence derives from a woman in her fifties or sixties with acute or convalescent COVID-19. Sample: peripheral blood. The gene calls are TRBV11-2 and TRBJ1-2; a possible D gene is TRBD1 (5 bases). The CDR3, as DNA: TGTGCCAGCAGCTTGGGGGGATTCATTAGCTATGGCTACACCTTC. Residues: CASSLGGFISYGYTF.